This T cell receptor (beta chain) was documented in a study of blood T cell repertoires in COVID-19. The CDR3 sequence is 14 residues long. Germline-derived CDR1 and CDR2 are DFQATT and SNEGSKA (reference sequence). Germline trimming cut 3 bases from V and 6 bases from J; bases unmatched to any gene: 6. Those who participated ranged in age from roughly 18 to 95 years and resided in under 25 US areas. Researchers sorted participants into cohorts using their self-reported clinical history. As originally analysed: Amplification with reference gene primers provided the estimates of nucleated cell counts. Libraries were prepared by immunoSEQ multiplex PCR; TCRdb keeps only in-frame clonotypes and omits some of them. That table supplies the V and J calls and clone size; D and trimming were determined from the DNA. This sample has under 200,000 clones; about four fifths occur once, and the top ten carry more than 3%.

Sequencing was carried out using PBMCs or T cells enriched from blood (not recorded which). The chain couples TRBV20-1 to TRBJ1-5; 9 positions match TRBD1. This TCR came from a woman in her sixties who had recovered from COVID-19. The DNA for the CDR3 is TGCAGTGCTAGTGAGACAGGGGGTATTCAGCCCCAGCATTTT. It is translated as CSASETGGIQPQHF.